The text below deals with one TCR beta chain. It lacks a known antigen. Within one base of it there is no much larger clone, and no base qualities were kept. Including the terminal cysteine and phenylalanine, the CDR3 comprises 13 residues. Only the CDR3 region is kept as DNA, spanning 39 bases read in frame from base 1. CDR1 and CDR2 (SGHRS, YFSETQ) derive from the germline V gene. Relative to germline, V is 4 bases shorter and J is 7 bases shorter, with 12 bases between their ends. Collaborating institutions collected whole blood in K2EDTA tubes following their own protocols. For TCRbeta analysis, collaborator samples were shipped as frozen whole blood, as isolated PBMCs, or as DNA extracted from either sample type. TCRbeta CDR3 regions were amplified from genomic DNA by means of the immunoSEQ Assay, a bias-controlled multiplex PCR. Per the authors' processing: Within the assay, amplification of reference gene primers was used to estimate how many nucleated cells each sample contained. To quantify the absolute abundance of each unique TCRbeta CDR3 rearrangement, sequence reads were collapsed and filtered. For each sample, productive Simpson clonality was calculated as the square root of Simpson's diversity index over productive rearrangements. Held by TCRdb, this immuneACCESS table contains in-frame sequences only and omits some clones. Under half of the omission traces to an unresolved V gene where checked; the cause of the rest is unknown. Clone size and V and J calls were adopted from that table, with D and trimming inferred from the DNA. The sample records under 250,000 clones, roughly 82% of which are singletons. Together, the top ten hold 9% to 15% of the sample.

The data were obtained in a study of blood T cell repertoires in COVID-19 (dated by TCRdb to the early 2020s). For the wider study: The collaborator samples originated in the United States, Italy and Spain and spanned the acute and convalescent phases of COVID-19. The material from the prospective study consisted of cDNA or gDNA derived from T cells, B-cell-depleted T cells, or PBMCs. Deeply sampled blood TCRbeta repertoires from subjects exposed to, actively infected with, or recovered from COVID-19 were included in the dataset. The repertoires were released in a freely available public database meant as a resource for research on the immune response to SARS-CoV-2. Samples came from the ongoing ImmuneRACE study (first 160 participants) plus 1,254 subjects from 6 global collaborators. Sample metadata almost always included a de-identified subject ID, COVID-19 status, age in years and sex. Where HLA class I and class II types were available, the types were taken from metadata supplied by the sample provider, not from assay-based typing. Study-level results and caveats: The quantity of clinical and demographic metadata differed by source and by participant and was supplied without curation.

The sequence joins TRBV5-1 to TRBJ2-1; tentative D gene TRBD1, with 5 bases matching. The material sequenced was peripheral blood. The sequence was collected from a man at least 80 years old with acute or convalescent COVID-19. The DNA is TGCGCCAGCAGCCCCGACAGTCGGAATGAGCAGTTCTTC. It codes for CASSPDSRNEQFF.